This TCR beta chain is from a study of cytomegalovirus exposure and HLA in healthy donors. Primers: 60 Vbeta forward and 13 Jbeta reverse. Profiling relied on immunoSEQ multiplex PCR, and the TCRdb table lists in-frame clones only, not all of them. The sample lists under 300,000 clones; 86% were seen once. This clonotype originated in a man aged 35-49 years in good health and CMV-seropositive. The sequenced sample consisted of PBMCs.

DNA for the CDR3: TGCGCCAGCAGCCAAGGGGCTACAGGGGCTAATGAAAAACTGTTTTTT. It yields the protein CASSQGATGANEKLFF. The V gene is TRBV4-1, the J gene TRBJ1-4, with 7 bases fitting TRBD1. CDR3 size: 16 residues. The V gene end was trimmed by 1 base and the J gene end by 3 bases; junction bases not matched to a gene: 5. CDR1 is MGHRA, CDR2 YSYEKL, per germline.